The subject of this entry is one TCR beta chain. The antigen is not known. The source of the sample is a study of cytomegalovirus exposure and HLA in healthy donors. On the study more broadly: The roughly 110 validation repertoires were reported in a later analysis to have been generated on the same platform as the approximately 700 first-cohort repertoires.

Findings and caveats of the study: Subsequent analysis of the approximately 110 validation repertoires found a tendency for first-cohort TCR clusters to co-occur. Reported performance of the classifier showed diagnosis of cytomegalovirus status with high specificity and sensitivity. The study recorded 150 to 200 TCR beta chains that were cytomegalovirus-associated.

Assay: immunoSEQ multiplex PCR; the TCRdb copy retains only in-frame clones and omits some. This table has under 95,000 clones, over 85% appearing once. CDR3 size: 13 residues. The V end was cut by 5 bases, the J end by 11 bases, with 18 bases between. Germline loops: CDR1 SNHLY, CDR2 FYNNEI. Sequenced sample: PBMCs. The clonotype originates from a woman younger than 30 in good health and CMV-seronegative. V gene TRBV2 combines with J gene TRBJ1-1; tentatively, D is TRBD1 (5 bases). CDR3 amino acids: CASSWTPAAEAFF. CDR3 sequence (DNA): TGTGCCAGCAGTTGGACACCCGCCGCCGAGGCTTTCTTT. Looking up the rest from reference TRBV2 and TRBJ1-1 gives the full variable domain: EPEVTQTPSHQVTQMGQEVILRCVPISNHLYFYWYRQILGQKVEFLVSFYNNEISEKSEIFDDQFSVERPDGSNFTLKIRSTKLEDSAMYFCASSWTPAAEAFFGQGTRLTVV.